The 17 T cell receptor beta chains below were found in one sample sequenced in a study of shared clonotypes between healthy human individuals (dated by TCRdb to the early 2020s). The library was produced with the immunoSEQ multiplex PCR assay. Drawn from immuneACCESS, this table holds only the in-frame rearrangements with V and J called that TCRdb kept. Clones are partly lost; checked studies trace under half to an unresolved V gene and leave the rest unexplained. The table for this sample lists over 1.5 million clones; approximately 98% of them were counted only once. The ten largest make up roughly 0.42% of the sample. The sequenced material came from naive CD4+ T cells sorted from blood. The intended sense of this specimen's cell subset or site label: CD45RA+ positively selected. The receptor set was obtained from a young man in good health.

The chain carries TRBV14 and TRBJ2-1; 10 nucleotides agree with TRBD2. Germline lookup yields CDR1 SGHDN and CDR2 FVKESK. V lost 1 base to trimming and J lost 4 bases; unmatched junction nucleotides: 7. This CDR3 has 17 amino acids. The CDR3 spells CASSQAFGLAVYNEQFF. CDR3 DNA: TGTGCCAGCAGCCAAGCGTTTGGACTAGCGGTATACAATGAGCAGTTCTTC.

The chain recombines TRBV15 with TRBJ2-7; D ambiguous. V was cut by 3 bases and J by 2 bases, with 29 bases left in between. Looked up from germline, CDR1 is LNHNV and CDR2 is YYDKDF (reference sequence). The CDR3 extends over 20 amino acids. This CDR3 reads CATSSAGPPVDERQTYEQYF. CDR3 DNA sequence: TGTGCCACCAGCAGCGCAGGCCCCCCAGTCGACGAGCGTCAAACCTACGAGCAGTACTTC. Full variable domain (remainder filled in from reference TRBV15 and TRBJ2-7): DAMVIQNPRYQVTQFGKPVTLSCSQTLNHNVMYWYQQKSSQAPKLLFHYYDKDFNNEADTPDNFQSRRPNTSFCFLDIRSPGLGDTAMYLCATSSAGPPVDERQTYEQYFGPGTRLTVT.

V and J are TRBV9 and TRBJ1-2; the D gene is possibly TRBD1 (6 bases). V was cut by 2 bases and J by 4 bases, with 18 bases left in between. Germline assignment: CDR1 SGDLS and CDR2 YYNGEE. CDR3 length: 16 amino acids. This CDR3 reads CASSVGAKDGSYGYTF. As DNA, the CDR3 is TGTGCCAGCAGCGTGGGGGCAAAGGATGGGAGCTATGGCTACACCTTC.

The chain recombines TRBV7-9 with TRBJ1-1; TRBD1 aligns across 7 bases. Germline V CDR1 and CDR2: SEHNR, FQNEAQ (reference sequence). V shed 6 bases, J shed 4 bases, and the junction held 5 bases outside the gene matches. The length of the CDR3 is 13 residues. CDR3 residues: CASRETGATEAFF. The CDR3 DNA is TGTGCCAGCAGGGAAACAGGGGCCACTGAAGCTTTCTTT.

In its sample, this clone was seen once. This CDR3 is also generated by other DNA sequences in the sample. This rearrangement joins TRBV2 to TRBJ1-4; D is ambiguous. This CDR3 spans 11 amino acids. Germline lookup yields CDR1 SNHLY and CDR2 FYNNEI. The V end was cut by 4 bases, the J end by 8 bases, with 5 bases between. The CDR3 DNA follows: TGTGCCAGCAGTGTAGGCGAAAAACTGTTTTTT. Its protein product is CASSVGEKLFF.

The chain's CDR3 is CASSFLLSGTEAFF. The CDR3 nucleotides read TGTGCCAGCAGTTTTTTACTCTCCGGCACTGAAGCTTTCTTT. This rearrangement joins TRBV28 to TRBJ1-1; D unresolved. CDR1 is MDHEN and CDR2 is SYDVKM in the germline V gene. The length of the CDR3 is 14 residues. V was trimmed by 3 bases and J by 4 bases, leaving 12 bases between them.

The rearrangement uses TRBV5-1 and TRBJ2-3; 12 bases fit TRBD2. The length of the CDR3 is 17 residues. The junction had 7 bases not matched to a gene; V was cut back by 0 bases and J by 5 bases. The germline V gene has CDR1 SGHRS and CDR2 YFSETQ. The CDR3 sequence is CASSLGGTSGPQDTQYF. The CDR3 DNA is TGCGCCAGCAGCTTGGGAGGGACTAGCGGGCCCCAAGATACGCAGTATTTT.

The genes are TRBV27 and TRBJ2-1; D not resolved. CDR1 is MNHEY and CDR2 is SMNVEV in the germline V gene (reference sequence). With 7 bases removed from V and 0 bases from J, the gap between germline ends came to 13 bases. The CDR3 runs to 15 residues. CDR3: CASKNTGYSYNEQFF. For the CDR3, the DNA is TGTGCCAGCAAAAATACTGGCTACTCCTACAATGAGCAGTTCTTC.

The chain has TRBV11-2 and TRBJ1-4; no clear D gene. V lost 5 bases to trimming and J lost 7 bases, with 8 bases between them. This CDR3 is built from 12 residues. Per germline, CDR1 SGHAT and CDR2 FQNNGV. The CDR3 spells CASSPKGEKLFF. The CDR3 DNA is TGTGCCAGCAGCCCAAAGGGTGAAAAACTGTTTTTT.

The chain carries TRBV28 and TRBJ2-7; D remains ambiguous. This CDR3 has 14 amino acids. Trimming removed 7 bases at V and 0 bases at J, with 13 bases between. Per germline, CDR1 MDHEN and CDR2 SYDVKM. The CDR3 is CASNSGFSSYEQYF. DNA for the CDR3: TGTGCCAGCAACTCGGGCTTCAGCTCCTACGAGCAGTACTTC.

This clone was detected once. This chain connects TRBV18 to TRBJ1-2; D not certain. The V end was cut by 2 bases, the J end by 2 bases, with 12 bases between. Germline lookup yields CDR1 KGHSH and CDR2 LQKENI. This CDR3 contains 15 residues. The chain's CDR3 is CASSPVGRGNYGYTF. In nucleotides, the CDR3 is TGTGCCAGCTCACCAGTCGGCCGCGGAAACTATGGCTACACCTTC. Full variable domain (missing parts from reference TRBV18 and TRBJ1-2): NAGVMQNPRHLVRRRGQEARLRCSPMKGHSHVYWYRQLPEEGLKFMVYLQKENIIDESGMPKERFSAEFPKEGPSILRIQQVVRGDSAAYFCASSPVGRGNYGYTFGSGTRLTVV.

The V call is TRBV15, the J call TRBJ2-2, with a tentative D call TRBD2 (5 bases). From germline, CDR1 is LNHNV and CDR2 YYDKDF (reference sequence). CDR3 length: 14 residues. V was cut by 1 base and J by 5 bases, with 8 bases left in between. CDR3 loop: CATSRVRGTGELFF. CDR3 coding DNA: TGTGCCACCAGCAGAGTTCGGGGAACCGGGGAGCTGTTTTTT.

The CDR3, as DNA: TGTGCCAGCAGCTTGGGGGCGGGAGTACTCCCCCAGTACTTC. Its protein product is CASSLGAGVLPQYF. The chain is built from TRBV5-5 and TRBJ2-5; 7 nucleotides match TRBD2. Germline loops: CDR1 SGHKS, CDR2 YYEKEE (reference sequence). With V trimmed by 0 bases and J by 9 bases, 8 bases remained unmatched. The CDR3 is made up of 14 amino acids.

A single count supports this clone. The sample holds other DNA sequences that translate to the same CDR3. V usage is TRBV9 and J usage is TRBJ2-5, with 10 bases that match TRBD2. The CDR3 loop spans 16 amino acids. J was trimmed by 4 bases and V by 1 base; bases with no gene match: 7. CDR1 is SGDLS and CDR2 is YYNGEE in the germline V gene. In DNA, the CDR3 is TGTGCCAGCAGCGTATCCAGCGGGAGGGCCGGAGAGACCCAGTACTTC. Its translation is CASSVSSGRAGETQYF.

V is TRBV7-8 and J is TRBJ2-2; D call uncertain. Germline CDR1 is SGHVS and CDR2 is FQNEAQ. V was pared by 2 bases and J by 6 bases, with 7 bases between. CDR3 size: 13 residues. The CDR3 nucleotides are TGTGCCAGCAGCTTACAGGCGGCCGGGGAGCTGTTTTTT. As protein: CASSLQAAGELFF.

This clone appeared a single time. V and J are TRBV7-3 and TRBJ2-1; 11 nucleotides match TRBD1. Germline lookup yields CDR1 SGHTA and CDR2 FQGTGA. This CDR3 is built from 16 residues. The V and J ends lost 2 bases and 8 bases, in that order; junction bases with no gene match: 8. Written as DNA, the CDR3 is TGTGCCAGCAGCTTATTGGGGACAGGGGGTAGCCATGAGCAGTTCTTC. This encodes CASSLLGTGGSHEQFF.

CDR3 sequence: CASSLMGSGEETQYF. In nucleotides, the CDR3 is TGTGCCAGCAGCTTAATGGGTAGCGGGGAAGAGACCCAGTACTTC. This sequence joins TRBV7-2 and TRBJ2-5, with 8 nucleotides matching TRBD2. Germline CDR1 is SGHTA and CDR2 is FQGNSA. With V trimmed by 2 bases and J by 3 bases, 5 bases remained unmatched. The CDR3 contains 15 residues. The full variable domain, rest sourced from reference TRBV7-2 and TRBJ2-5, is GAGVSQSPSNKVTEKGKDVELRCDPISGHTALYWYRQSLGQGLEFLIYFQGNSAPDKSGLPSDRFSAERTGGSVSTLTIQRTQQEDSAVYLCASSLMGSGEETQYFGPGTRLLVL.